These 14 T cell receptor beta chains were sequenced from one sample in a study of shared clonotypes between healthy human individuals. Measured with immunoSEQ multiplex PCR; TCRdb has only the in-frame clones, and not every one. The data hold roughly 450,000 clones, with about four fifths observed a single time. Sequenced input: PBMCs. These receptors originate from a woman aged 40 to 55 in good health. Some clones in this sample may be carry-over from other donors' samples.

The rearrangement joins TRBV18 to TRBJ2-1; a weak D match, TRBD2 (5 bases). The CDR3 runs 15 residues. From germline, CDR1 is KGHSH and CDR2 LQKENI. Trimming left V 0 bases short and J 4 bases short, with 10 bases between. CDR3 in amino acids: CASSPPGAQYNEQFF. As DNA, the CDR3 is TGTGCCAGCTCACCACCGGGAGCTCAATACAATGAGCAGTTCTTC.

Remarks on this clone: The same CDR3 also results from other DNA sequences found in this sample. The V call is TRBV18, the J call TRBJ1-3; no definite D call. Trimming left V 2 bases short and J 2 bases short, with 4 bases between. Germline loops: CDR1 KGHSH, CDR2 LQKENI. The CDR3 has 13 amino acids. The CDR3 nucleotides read TGTGCCAGCTCACCAGGGGCTGGAAACACCATATATTTT. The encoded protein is CASSPGAGNTIYF.

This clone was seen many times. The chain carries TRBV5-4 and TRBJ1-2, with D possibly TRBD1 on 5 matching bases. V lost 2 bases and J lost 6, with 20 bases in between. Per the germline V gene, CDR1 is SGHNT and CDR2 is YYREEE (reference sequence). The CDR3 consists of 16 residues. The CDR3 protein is CASSLWATRQTHGYTF. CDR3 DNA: TGTGCCAGCAGCTTATGGGCAACCCGACAGACCCATGGCTACACCTTC.

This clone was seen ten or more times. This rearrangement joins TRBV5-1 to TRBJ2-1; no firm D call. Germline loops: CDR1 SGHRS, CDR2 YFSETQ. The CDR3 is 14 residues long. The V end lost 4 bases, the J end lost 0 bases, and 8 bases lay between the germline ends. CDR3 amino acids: CASSPGNSYNEQFF. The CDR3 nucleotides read TGCGCCAGCAGCCCAGGTAACTCCTACAATGAGCAGTTCTTC.

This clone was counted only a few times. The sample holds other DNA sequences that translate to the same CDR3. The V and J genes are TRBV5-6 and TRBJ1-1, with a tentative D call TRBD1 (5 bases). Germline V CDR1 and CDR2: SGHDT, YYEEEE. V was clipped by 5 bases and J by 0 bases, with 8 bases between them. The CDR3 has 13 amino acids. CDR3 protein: CASSSTVNTEAFF. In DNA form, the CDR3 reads TGTGCCAGCAGTTCGACAGTGAACACTGAAGCTTTCTTT.

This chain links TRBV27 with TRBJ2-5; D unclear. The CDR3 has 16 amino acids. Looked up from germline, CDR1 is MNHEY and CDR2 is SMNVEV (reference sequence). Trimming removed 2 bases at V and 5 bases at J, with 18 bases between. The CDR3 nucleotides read TGTGCCAGCAGTTTAAATCCGGCGGTCGGCGTTGAGACCCAGTACTTC. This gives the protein CASSLNPAVGVETQYF.

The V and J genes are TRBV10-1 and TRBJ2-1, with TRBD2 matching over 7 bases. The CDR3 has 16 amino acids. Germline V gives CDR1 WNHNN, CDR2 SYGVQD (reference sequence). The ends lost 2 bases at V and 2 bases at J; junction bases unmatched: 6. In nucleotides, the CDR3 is TGCGCCAGCAGTGAGGGGGGTGGACTAGCCTACAATGAGCAGTTCTTC. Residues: CASSEGGGLAYNEQFF.

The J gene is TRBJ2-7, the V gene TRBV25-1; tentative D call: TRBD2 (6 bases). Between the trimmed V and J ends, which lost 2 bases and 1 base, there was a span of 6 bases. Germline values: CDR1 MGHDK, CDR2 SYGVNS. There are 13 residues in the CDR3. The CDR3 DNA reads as TGTGCCAGCAGTGAAGGAGGGTCCTACGAGCAGTACTTC. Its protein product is CASSEGGSYEQYF.

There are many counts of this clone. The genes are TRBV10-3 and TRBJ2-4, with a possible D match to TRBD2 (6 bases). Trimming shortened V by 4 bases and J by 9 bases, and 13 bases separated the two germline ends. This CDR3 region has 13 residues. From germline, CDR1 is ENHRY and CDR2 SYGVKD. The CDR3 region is CAISVEGDGIQYF. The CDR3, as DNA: TGTGCCATCAGTGTGGAGGGAGACGGCATTCAGTACTTC.

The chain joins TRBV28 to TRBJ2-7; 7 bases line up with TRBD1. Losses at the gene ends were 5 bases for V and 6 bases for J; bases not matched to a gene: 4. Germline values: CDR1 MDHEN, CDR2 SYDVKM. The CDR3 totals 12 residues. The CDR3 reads CASSTDRAEQYF. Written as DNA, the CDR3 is TGTGCCAGCAGTACCGACAGGGCCGAGCAGTACTTC.

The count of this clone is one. Here the CDR3 DNA reads TGTGCCAGCAGCTTAAGACTGACGGGAGGGCGAACCGGGGAGCTGTTTTTT. This translates into CASSLRLTGGRTGELFF. The chain carries TRBV11-2 and TRBJ2-2, with 8 bases fitting TRBD2. The CDR3 has 17 residues. Germline V gene data show CDR1 as SGHAT and CDR2 as FQNNGV. Trimming removed 2 bases from V and 5 bases from J; junction bases left unmatched: 10.

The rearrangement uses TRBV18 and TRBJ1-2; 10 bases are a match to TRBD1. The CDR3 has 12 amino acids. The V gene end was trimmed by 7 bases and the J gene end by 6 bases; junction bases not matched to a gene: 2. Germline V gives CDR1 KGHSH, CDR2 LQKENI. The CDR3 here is CASFGTGDGYTF. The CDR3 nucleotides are TGTGCCAGCTTCGGGACAGGGGATGGCTACACCTTC.

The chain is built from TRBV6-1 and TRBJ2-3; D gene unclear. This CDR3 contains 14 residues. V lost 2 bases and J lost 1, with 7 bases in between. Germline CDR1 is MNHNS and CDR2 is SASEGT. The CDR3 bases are TGTGCCAGCAGTGAACAAGCCCGCACAGATACGCAGTATTTT. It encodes CASSEQARTDTQYF.

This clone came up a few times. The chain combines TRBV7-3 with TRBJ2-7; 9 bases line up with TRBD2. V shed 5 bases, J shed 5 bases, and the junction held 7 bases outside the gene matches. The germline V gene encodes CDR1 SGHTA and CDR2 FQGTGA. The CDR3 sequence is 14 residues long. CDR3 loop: CASSLSGSTHEQYF. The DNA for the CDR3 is TGTGCCAGCAGCCTTAGCGGGAGTACCCACGAGCAGTACTTC.